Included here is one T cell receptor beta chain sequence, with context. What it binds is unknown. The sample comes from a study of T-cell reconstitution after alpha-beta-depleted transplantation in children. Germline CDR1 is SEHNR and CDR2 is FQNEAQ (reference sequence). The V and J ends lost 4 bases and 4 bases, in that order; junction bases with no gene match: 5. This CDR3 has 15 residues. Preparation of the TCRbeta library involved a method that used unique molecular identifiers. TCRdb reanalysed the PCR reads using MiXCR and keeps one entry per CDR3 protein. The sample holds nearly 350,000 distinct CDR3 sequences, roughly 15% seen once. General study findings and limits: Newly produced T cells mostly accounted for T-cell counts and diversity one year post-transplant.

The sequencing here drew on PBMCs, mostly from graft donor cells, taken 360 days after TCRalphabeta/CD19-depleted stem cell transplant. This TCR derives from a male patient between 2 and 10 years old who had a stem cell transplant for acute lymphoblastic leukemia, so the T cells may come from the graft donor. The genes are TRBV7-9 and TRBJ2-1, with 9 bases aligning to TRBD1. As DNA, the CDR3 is TGTGCCAGCAGCTCCGGGACAGGGATGTACAATGAGCAGTTCTTC. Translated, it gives CASSSGTGMYNEQFF.